What follows is one TCR beta chain and its context. Its antigen has not been determined. The read terminates 3 residues before the CDR3 end, so the remaining end is supplied by the germline J gene. The data belong to a study of T cell clonality in common variable immunodeficiency (dated by TCRdb to between 2014 and 2016). CVID was diagnosed by standard criteria: serum IgG, IgA and/or IgM reduced below normal range, plus specific antibody deficiency. There were fewer than 45 subjects in the CVID group (around 29 male and about 15 female), ranging in age from roughly 9 to 65 years, with a mean age of roughly 40. Both CVID patients and healthy controls were predominantly of Caucasian heritage. All CVID subjects had received replacement immunoglobulin therapy for at least one year at the time of study participation. No CVID subject was ill or taking immunomodulatory or immunosuppressive medication when blood was collected. Heparinized peripheral whole blood samples of about 4.5 to 8.5 ml were collected from each donor. Genomic DNA from adults with common variable immune deficiency (CVID) and from healthy adult controls was used for sequencing of TCRbeta CDR3 repertoires. Diluted blood was density-centrifuged over Hypaque 1077 or Ficoll-Paque to isolate peripheral blood mononuclear cells. Genomic DNA was obtained from unsorted mononuclear cells through either Qiagen column purification or a centrifugation-based method.

CVID samples and control samples contributed equivalent amounts of genomic DNA as sequencing input. For every sample, a 60 bp segment covering the rearranged TCRbeta CDR3 region was amplified and then sequenced. The immunoSEQ assay, a bias-corrected multiplex PCR with high-throughput sequencing, was employed for TCRbeta amplification. The source study handled its data this way. Every unique nucleotide sequence counted as a clone and was annotated with V, D and J genes, copy number and frequency. Sequences were labeled productive if in frame, and non-productive if out of frame or containing stop codons. As previously described, clonality was computed from Shannon's entropy. The predicted amino acid sequences of productive clones were used to derive the mean CDR3 Kyte-Doolittle hydropathy. Scaled V gene usage was hierarchically clustered using Manhattan distance and complete linkage with the R hclust function. Clone sharing by CDR3 amino acid sequence was assessed by resampling 12 repertoires per group over 100 rounds. Repertoires were searched for 60 to 80 published EBV-specific and about 240 published CMV-specific TCRbeta sequences. A couple of CVID samples that yielded fewer than 10,000 sequences were excluded from the analysis, so 42 CVID repertoires were retained. TCRdb holds this immuneACCESS table with in-frame rearrangements only. Some clones are missing; in checked studies, unresolved V genes explain under half, and the rest has no known cause. That table furnishes V, J and clone size, whereas the DNA furnished D and trimming. With about 20,000 clones recorded, this sample contains no clone counted only once. About 14% of the sample goes to the ten largest clones.

Counted from cysteine to phenylalanine, this CDR3 has 13 amino acids. The CDR3 was read in part: 30 bases, with the frame set at base 1. As encoded in the germline V gene, CDR1 is SGHAT while CDR2 is FQNNGV. V is reduced by 1 base and J by 1 base, leaving a spacing of 3 bases between them. What the work shows at the level of the full study, not this receptor alone: Correlations between repertoire features and clinical complications were limited by patient heterogeneity within the CVID cohort. According to the authors, figuring out what caused the increased clonality in CVID would require sequencing the repertoires of T cell subpopulations. Increased TCRbeta clonality was found in CVID subjects compared with healthy controls (t-test p = 0.018), with the increase being most characteristic of about a third of subjects. CVID TCRbeta sequences reportedly showed fewer deletions and N-nucleotide insertions and lacked highly modified clones with 13 or more V deletions. Healthy controls shared more TCRbeta clones with each other than CVID subjects shared among themselves (p < 0.0001). Although equal DNA input was used, an average of approximately 82,000 unique sequences per sample was obtained for controls, compared with approximately 30,000 for CVID samples.

The rearranged segments are TRBV11-2 and TRBJ2-3; the D gene assignment is ambiguous. Source material: peripheral blood mononuclear cells. The TCR comes from a human donor with common variable immunodeficiency. CDR3 DNA (partial): TGTGCCAGCAGCTTAGCAGGCACAGATACG. This gives the protein CASSLAGTDT. The entire CDR3 protein reads CASSLAGTDTQYF.